The 2 T cell receptor beta chains below were found in one sample sequenced in a study of lymphopenia after photon versus proton radiotherapy. Produced via immunoSEQ multiplex PCR; TCRdb's table is partial and in-frame only. The repertoire includes 20,000 to 25,000 clones, about nine tenths of them detected once, and more than 8% sits in the top ten. The sample here was peripheral blood, taken from a patient treated with proton-based radiotherapy. Receptors were obtained from a woman between 70 and 85 years old with pancreatic cancer. Some clones in this sample may be carry-over from other donors' samples.

The CDR3 is CASSRSGSQETQYF. In nucleotides, the CDR3 is TGTGCCAGTAGCCGAAGCGGGTCCCAAGAGACCCAGTACTTC. This chain links TRBV19 with TRBJ2-5, with a tentative D call TRBD2 (6 bases). The CDR3 has 14 amino acids. The V end was cut by 6 bases, the J end by 1 base, with 12 bases between. The germline V gene encodes CDR1 LNHDA and CDR2 SQIVND (reference sequence).

The J gene is TRBJ2-4, the V gene TRBV11-2; 7 positions match TRBD2. CDR3 length: 14 amino acids. J lost 3 bases, V lost 8 bases, and 7 bases had no gene match. Per germline, CDR1 SGHAT and CDR2 FQNNGV. The CDR3 loop reads CASGEGKGKNIQYF. The DNA of the CDR3 is TGTGCCAGCGGGGAGGGGAAGGGCAAAAACATTCAGTACTTC. The complete variable domain, with remaining parts taken from reference TRBV11-2 and TRBJ2-4, reads EAGVAQSPRYKIIEKRQSVAFWCNPISGHATLYWYQQILGQGPKLLIQFQNNGVVDDSQLPKDRFSAERLKGVDSTLKIQPAKLEDSAVYLCASGEGKGKNIQYFGAGTRLSVL.